The clone carrying this TCR beta chain was detected once. Its antigen is currently unknown. This sample stems from a study of T cells in Graves' hyperthyroidism and ophthalmopathy. The TCR beta CDR3 regions underwent amplification using RNA transcripts as the source. When the TCR CDR3 underwent first-round RT-PCR, the HTBI primer set was used. TCRdb fed the multiplex PCR reads into MiXCR, producing one record per CDR3 protein. The sample yields approximately 560,000 distinct CDR3 sequences, about 45% seen once. V was clipped by 8 bases and J by 1 base; unmatched bases: 7. The CDR3 has 13 amino acids. Per germline, CDR1 SQVTM and CDR2 ANQGSEA. Study-wide results and caveats: Ophthalmopathy was predicted by the model a median of about 6.7 months ahead of onset.

This chain uses TRBV29-1 with TRBJ2-5; TRBD1 matches at 7 bases. The sequence derives from a young woman with Graves' hyperthyroidism. Sequencing was carried out using peripheral blood or thyroid tissue (not recorded which). The CDR3 sequence: CSLLTGPQETQYF. CDR3 in DNA: TGCAGCCTATTGACAGGGCCCCAAGAGACCCAGTACTTC.